These T cell receptor beta chains were read from a single sample in a study of T-cell memory formation after mild COVID-19. TCRdb reanalysed the 5' RACE reads using MiXCR and keeps one entry per CDR3 protein. The sample carries about 240,000 distinct CDR3 sequences, approximately 9% recorded once. The specimen sequenced was PBMCs or a T cell subset sorted from them (not recorded which). The origin of the receptors is a man in his late teens or twenties who had mild COVID-19 (a few samples of this study predate the infection). Cell type and time point are not known. Each CDR3 is given with its conserved first and last residue. Fields, in order: CDR3 protein, CDR3 DNA, D gene, V gene, clone size, J gene. D genes are given only for firm matches. Clone size is given for some rows only: seen once, a few or many times, or a class if the clone is expanded.

cdr3_aa: CASSQWGSDYGYTF
cdr3_nt: TGCGCCAGCAGCCAGTGGGGGAGCGACTATGGCTACACCTTC
d_call: NA
v_call: TRBV4-3
clone_size: many
j_call: TRBJ1-2

cdr3_aa: CASSLRQGESEQYF
cdr3_nt: TGTGCCAGCAGCTTACGACAGGGTGAAAGCGAGCAGTACTTC
d_call: TRBD1
v_call: TRBV7-9
clone_size: NA
j_call: TRBJ2-7

cdr3_aa: CASSMTGSMAGELFF
cdr3_nt: TGCGCCAGCAGCATGACAGGGTCTATGGCCGGGGAGCTGTTTTTT
d_call: TRBD1
v_call: TRBV5-1
clone_size: few
j_call: TRBJ2-2

cdr3_aa: CASSLLPLADTQYF
cdr3_nt: TGCGCCAGCAGCTTGCTCCCCTTAGCAGATACGCAGTATTTT
d_call: NA
v_call: TRBV5-1
clone_size: few
j_call: TRBJ2-3

cdr3_aa: CSALPTGNTEAFF
cdr3_nt: TGCAGTGCTCTCCCGACTGGGAACACTGAAGCTTTCTTT
d_call: NA
v_call: TRBV20-1
clone_size: NA
j_call: TRBJ1-1

cdr3_aa: CATRGQQNTEAFF
cdr3_nt: TGTGCCACAAGGGGACAGCAGAACACTGAAGCTTTCTTT
d_call: TRBD1
v_call: TRBV2
clone_size: NA
j_call: TRBJ1-1

cdr3_aa: CASSYGGGGSPLHF
cdr3_nt: TGTGCCAGCAGTTACGGGGGAGGGGGTTCACCCCTCCACTTT
d_call: NA
v_call: TRBV6-5
clone_size: few
j_call: TRBJ1-6

cdr3_aa: CASSLFGRVAEETQYF
cdr3_nt: TGTGCCAGCAGCTTATTCGGCAGGGTAGCAGAAGAGACCCAGTACTTC
d_call: NA
v_call: TRBV7-3
clone_size: NA
j_call: TRBJ2-5

cdr3_aa: CASSWDRDSGNTIYF
cdr3_nt: TGTGCCAGCAGCTGGGACAGGGACTCTGGAAACACCATATATTTT
d_call: TRBD1
v_call: TRBV7-8
clone_size: few
j_call: TRBJ1-3

cdr3_aa: CASSSVGNEQFF
cdr3_nt: TGTGCCAGCAGTAGCGTTGGGAATGAGCAGTTCTTC
d_call: NA
v_call: TRBV27
clone_size: few
j_call: TRBJ2-1

cdr3_aa: CASRDRGKTGELFF
cdr3_nt: TGTGCCAGCAGGGACAGGGGAAAAACCGGGGAGCTGTTTTTT
d_call: TRBD1
v_call: TRBV3-1
clone_size: NA
j_call: TRBJ2-2

cdr3_aa: CSAKPLAGWETQYF
cdr3_nt: TGCAGTGCTAAACCGCTAGCGGGGTGGGAGACCCAGTACTTC
d_call: TRBD2
v_call: TRBV20-1
clone_size: few
j_call: TRBJ2-5

cdr3_aa: CASSSRQGNGYTF
cdr3_nt: TGTGCCAGCAGCTCCCGACAGGGGAATGGCTACACCTTC
d_call: TRBD1
v_call: TRBV7-9
clone_size: many
j_call: TRBJ1-2

cdr3_aa: CASSPVWPDTQYF
cdr3_nt: TGTGCCAGCAGCCCCGTTTGGCCAGATACGCAGTATTTT
d_call: NA
v_call: TRBV7-2
clone_size: NA
j_call: TRBJ2-3

cdr3_aa: CASSQEGGTENEKLFF
cdr3_nt: TGCGCCAGCAGCCAAGAAGGAGGGACCGAAAATGAAAAACTGTTTTTT
d_call: NA
v_call: TRBV4-3
clone_size: few
j_call: TRBJ1-4

cdr3_aa: CASSSQGEVSPLHF
cdr3_nt: TGTGCCAGCAGTTCACAGGGTGAAGTTTCACCCCTCCACTTT
d_call: NA
v_call: TRBV12-3/TRBV12-4
clone_size: NA
j_call: TRBJ1-6

cdr3_aa: CASSEGQADF
cdr3_nt: TGTGCCAGCAGTGAAGGGCAGGCCGACTTC
d_call: NA
v_call: TRBV2
clone_size: NA
j_call: TRBJ1-2

cdr3_aa: CASSQGFLAGGAGELFF
cdr3_nt: TGCGCCAGCAGCCAGGGGTTTCTAGCGGGGGGTGCCGGGGAGCTGTTTTTT
d_call: TRBD2
v_call: TRBV4-3
clone_size: many
j_call: TRBJ2-2

cdr3_aa: CASRASGYEQYF
cdr3_nt: TGTGCCAGCAGGGCTAGCGGGTACGAGCAGTACTTC
d_call: TRBD2
v_call: TRBV6-5
clone_size: NA
j_call: TRBJ2-7

cdr3_aa: CSARDRSPRAQYF
cdr3_nt: TGCAGTGCTAGAGATCGCTCGCCTAGGGCCCAGTACTTC
d_call: NA
v_call: TRBV20-1
clone_size: many
j_call: TRBJ2-5

cdr3_aa: CASSFWTGSDTQYF
cdr3_nt: TGTGCCAGCAGTTTTTGGACTGGCTCAGATACGCAGTATTTT
d_call: NA
v_call: TRBV12-3/TRBV12-4
clone_size: few
j_call: TRBJ2-3

cdr3_aa: CASSPREPTGELFF
cdr3_nt: TGCGCCAGCAGCCCCCGGGAGCCGACCGGGGAGCTGTTTTTT
d_call: NA
v_call: TRBV5-1
clone_size: NA
j_call: TRBJ2-2

cdr3_aa: CATSRLLGGYTDTQYF
cdr3_nt: TGTGCCACCAGCAGACTACTTGGGGGATACACAGATACGCAGTATTTT
d_call: NA
v_call: TRBV15
clone_size: few
j_call: TRBJ2-3

cdr3_aa: CASSLGQGTVYEQYF
cdr3_nt: TGCGCCAGCAGCTTGGGACAGGGGACTGTCTACGAGCAGTACTTC
d_call: TRBD1
v_call: TRBV5-1
clone_size: few
j_call: TRBJ2-7

cdr3_aa: CASSFVGQGAFPQHF
cdr3_nt: TGTGCCAGCAGCTTCGTGGGACAGGGGGCTTTTCCCCAGCATTTT
d_call: TRBD1
v_call: TRBV7-2
clone_size: many
j_call: TRBJ1-5